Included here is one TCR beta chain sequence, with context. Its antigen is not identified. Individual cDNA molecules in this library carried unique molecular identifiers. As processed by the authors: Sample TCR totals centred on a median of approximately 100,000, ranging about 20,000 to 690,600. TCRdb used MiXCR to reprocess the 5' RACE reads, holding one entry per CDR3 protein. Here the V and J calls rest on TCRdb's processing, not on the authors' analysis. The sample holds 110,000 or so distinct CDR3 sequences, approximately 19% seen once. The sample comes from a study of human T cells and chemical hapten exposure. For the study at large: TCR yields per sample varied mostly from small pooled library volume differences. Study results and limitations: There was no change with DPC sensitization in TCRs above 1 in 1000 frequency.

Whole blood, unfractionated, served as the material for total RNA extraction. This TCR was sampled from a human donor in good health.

In DNA, the CDR3 is TGTGCCAGCAGCTTAGAGGACTTTCCCACAGATACGCAGTATTTT. As protein: CASSLEDFPTDTQYF. The gene calls are TRBV7-2 and TRBJ2-3; D may be TRBD2 (5 bases). Deletions cut 1 base from V and 2 bases from J, with 10 bases between. The CDR3 runs to 15 residues. Germline-derived CDR1 and CDR2 are SGHTA and FQGNSA.